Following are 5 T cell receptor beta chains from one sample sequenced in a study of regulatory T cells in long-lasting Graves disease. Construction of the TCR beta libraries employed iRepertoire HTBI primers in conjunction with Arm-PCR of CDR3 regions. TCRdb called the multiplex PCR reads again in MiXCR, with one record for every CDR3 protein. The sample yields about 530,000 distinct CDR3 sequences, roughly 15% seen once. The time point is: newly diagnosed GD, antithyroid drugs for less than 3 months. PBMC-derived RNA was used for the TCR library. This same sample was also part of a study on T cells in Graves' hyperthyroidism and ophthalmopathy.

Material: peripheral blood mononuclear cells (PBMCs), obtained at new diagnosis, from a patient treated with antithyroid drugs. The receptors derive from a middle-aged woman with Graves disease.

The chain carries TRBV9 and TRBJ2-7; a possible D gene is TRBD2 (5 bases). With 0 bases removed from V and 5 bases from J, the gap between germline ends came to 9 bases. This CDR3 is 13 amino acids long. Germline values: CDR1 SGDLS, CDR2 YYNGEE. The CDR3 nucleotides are TGTGCCAGCAGCGTAGCTTCGGGAAACGAGCAGTACTTC. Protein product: CASSVASGNEQYF. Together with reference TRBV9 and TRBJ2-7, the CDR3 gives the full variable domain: DSGVTQTPKHLITATGQRVTLRCSPRSGDLSVYWYQQSLDQGLQFLIQYYNGEERAKGNILERFSAQQFPDLHSELNLSSLELGDSALYFCASSVASGNEQYFGPGTRLTVT.

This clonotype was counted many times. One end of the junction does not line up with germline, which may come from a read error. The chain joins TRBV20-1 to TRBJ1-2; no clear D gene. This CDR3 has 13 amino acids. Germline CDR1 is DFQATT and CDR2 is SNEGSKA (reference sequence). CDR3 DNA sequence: TGCAGTGCTCGAGAATCTACTAACTATGGCTACACCTTC. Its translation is CSARESTNYGYTF.

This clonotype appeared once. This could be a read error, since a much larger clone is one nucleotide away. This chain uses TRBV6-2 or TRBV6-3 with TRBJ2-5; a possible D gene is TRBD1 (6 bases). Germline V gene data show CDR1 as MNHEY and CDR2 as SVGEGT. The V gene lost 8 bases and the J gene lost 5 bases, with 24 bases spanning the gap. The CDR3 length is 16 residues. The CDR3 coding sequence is TGTGCCAGCTGCGCGGACAGCTACCTCCTGAGGGAGACCCAGTACTTC. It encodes CASCADSYLLRETQYF.

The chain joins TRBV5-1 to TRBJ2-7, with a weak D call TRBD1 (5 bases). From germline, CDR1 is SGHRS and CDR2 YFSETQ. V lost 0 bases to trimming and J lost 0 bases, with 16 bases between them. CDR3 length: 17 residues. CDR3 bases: TGCGCCAGCAGCTTGGCCAGAACCACAGGTCACTCCTACGAGCAGTACTTC. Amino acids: CASSLARTTGHSYEQYF. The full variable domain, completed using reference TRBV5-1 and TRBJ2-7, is KAGVTQTPRYLIKTRGQQVTLSCSPISGHRSVSWYQQTPGQGLQFLFEYFSETQRNKGNFPGRFSGRQFSNSRSEMNVSTLELGDSALYLCASSLARTTGHSYEQYFGPGTRLTVT.

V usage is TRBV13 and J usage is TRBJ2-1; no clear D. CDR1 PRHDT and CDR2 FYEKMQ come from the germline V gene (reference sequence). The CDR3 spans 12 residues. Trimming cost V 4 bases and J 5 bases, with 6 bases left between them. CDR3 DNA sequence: TGTGCCAGCAGCTCTCGTAACAATGAGCAGTTCTTC. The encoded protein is CASSSRNNEQFF.